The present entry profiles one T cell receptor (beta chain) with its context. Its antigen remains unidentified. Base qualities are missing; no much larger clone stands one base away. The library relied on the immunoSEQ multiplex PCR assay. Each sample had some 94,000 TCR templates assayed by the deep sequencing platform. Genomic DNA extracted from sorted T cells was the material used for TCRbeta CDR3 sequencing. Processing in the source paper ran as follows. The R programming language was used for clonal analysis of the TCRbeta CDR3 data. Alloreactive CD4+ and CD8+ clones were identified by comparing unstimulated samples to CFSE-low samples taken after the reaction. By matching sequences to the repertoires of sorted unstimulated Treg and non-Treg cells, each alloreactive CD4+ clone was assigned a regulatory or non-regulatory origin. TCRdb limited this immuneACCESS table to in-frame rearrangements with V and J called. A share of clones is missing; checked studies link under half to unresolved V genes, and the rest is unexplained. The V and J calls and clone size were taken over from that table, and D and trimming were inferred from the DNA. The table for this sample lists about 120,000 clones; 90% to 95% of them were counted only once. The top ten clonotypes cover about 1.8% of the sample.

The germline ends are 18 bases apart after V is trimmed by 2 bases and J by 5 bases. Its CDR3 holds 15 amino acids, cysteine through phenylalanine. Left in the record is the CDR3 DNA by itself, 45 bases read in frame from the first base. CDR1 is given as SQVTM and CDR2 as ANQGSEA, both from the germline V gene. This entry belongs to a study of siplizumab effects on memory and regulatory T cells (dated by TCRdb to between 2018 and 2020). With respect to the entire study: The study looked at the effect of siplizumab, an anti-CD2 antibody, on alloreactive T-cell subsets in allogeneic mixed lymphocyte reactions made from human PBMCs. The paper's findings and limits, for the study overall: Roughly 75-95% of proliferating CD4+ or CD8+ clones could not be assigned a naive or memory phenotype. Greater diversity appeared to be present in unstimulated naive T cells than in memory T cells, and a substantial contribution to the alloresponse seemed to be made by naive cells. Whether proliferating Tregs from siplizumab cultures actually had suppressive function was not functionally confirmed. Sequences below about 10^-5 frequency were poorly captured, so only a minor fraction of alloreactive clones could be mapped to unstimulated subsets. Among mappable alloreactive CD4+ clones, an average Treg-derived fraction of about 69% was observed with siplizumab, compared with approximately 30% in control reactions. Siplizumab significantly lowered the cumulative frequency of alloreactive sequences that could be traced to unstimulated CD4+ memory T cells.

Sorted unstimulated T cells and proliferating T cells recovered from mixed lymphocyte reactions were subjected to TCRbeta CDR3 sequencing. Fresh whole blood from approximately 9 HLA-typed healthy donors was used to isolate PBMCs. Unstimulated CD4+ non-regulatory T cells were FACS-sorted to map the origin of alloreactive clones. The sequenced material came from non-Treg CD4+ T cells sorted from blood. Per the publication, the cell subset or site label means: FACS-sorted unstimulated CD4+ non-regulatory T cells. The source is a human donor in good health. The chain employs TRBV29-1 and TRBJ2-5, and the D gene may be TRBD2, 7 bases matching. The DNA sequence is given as TGCAGCGTTGAACGACAGGTCGGGGGGCGGGAGACCCAGTACTTC. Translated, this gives CSVERQVGGRETQYF.